This T cell receptor beta chain was captured in a study of blood T cell repertoires in COVID-19 (TCRdb year 2020). A note on the overall study: Samples covering the acute and convalescent phases of COVID-19 were provided by collaborators in the United States, Italy and Spain. The prospective study material was composed of cDNA or gDNA derived from T cells, B-cell-depleted T cells, or PBMCs. The dataset comprised deeply sampled blood TCRbeta repertoires from subjects exposed to, actively infected with, or recovered from COVID-19. The repertoires were released in a freely available public database intended as a resource for research on the immune response to SARS-CoV-2. Samples came from the ongoing ImmuneRACE study (first 160 participants) plus 1,254 subjects from 6 global collaborators. The sample metadata nearly always contained a de-identified subject ID, COVID-19 status, age in years and sex. HLA class I and class II types, where available, came from metadata supplied by the sample provider rather than from assay-based typing. What the authors observed across the whole study: The quantity of clinical and demographic metadata differed by source and by participant and was supplied without curation.

The immunoSEQ Assay, a bias-controlled multiplex PCR, was used to amplify TCRbeta CDR3 regions from genomic DNA. Regarding the original processing steps: The number of nucleated cells in each sample was estimated from the amplification of reference gene primers within the assay. To quantify the absolute abundance of each unique TCRbeta CDR3 rearrangement, sequence reads were collapsed and filtered. For each sample, productive Simpson clonality was calculated as the square root of Simpson's diversity index over productive rearrangements. TCRdb retrieved this table from immuneACCESS and kept in-frame rearrangements only. Not all clones are present; in checked studies, unresolved V genes account for under half, and no reason is known for the remainder. The DNA was the basis for D and trimming; V, J and clone size are from that table. For this sample there are approximately 210,000 clones; 86% appear just once. The top ten hold 0.7% to 0.85% of the sample.

CDR1 and CDR2 were assigned from the germline V gene as MDHEN and SYDVKM. V loses 5 bases at its end and J loses 3 bases; junction bases beyond the gene matches: 3. The cysteine opens and the phenylalanine closes a CDR3 of 14 amino acids. The entry retains the CDR3 DNA only, 42 bases that are in frame from base 1. This clone has a handful of counts. The specificity of this receptor is unknown. The record has no base qualities; no much larger clone is one base away. Whole blood was collected in K2EDTA tubes by collaborating institutions according to the institutions' own protocols. For TCRbeta analysis, collaborator samples were shipped as frozen whole blood, as isolated PBMCs, or as DNA extracted from either sample type.

The sequence was obtained from a woman aged 70-85 years with acute or convalescent COVID-19. Here the chain combines TRBV28 and TRBJ2-2; TRBD1 fits 7 bases in the junction. Sample: peripheral blood. The CDR3 amino acid sequence is: CASSRRGYTGELFF. The sequenced DNA: TGTGCCAGCAGTCGCAGGGGGTACACCGGGGAGCTGTTTTTT.